The 24 T cell receptor beta chains in this list originate from one sample, sequenced in a study of post-analysis software for immune sequencing data (dated by TCRdb to between 2014 and 2017). What the work shows at the level of the full study, not this receptor alone: Significantly higher frequencies in patients than in controls were found for five or six TRBV segments, including TRBV5-6, TRBV5-1 and TRBV20-1.

The protocol used for the library was PCR. Sequencing instrument: Illumina HiSeq 2500. To reduce PCR and sequencing biases, unique molecular identifiers were incorporated into the TCR beta cDNA libraries. TCRdb handled the public reads itself, with Q25 trimming in fastp and clone calling in MiXCR, and kept productive beta chains. Entries that share a CDR3 protein sequence are merged under the most common genes and DNA. For this sample there are 180,000 or so distinct CDR3 sequences; 29% appear just once. Of the sample, 3% to 3.5% falls within the top ten clones. The antigens of these receptors remain unknown. The specimen sequenced was blood. Source of these receptors: a girl aged 2-17 years with multiple sclerosis.

This chain connects TRBV20-1 to TRBJ1-6; 9 bases are a match to TRBD1. V dropped 0 bases and J dropped 6; count of bases not matched to a gene: 0. Germline V CDR1 and CDR2: DFQATT, SNEGSKA (reference sequence). The CDR3 extends over 14 amino acids. For the CDR3, the DNA is TGCAGTGCTAGAGAGGACAGGGGTAATTCACCCCTCCACTTT. Translated: CSAREDRGNSPLHF.

The rearrangement joins TRBV3-1 to TRBJ2-1; 14 positions agree with TRBD2. The germline V gene encodes CDR1 LGHDT and CDR2 YNNKEL (reference sequence). The CDR3 runs 16 residues. V dropped 6 bases and J dropped 9; count of bases not matched to a gene: 10. This CDR3 is CASRERGLAGASEQFF. The CDR3, as DNA: TGTGCCAGCAGGGAAAGGGGACTAGCGGGAGCAAGTGAGCAGTTCTTC.

This clonotype was detected a few times. This sequence may be a read error, since a much larger clone differs from it by one base. The chain is built from TRBV29-1 and TRBJ2-5; maybe TRBD1 (5 bases). V lost 1 base to trimming and J lost 11 bases, with 20 bases between them. The CDR3 has 14 residues. Germline V gene data show CDR1 as SQVTM and CDR2 as ANQGSEA. This CDR3 reads CSVEVVAVRDEQYF. The CDR3 DNA reads as TGCAGCGTTGAAGTGGTGGCAGTCAGGGATGAGCAGTACTTC.

This clonotype was observed a handful of times. V and J are TRBV13 and TRBJ2-1; TRBD2 matches at 7 bases. V trimming: 1 base; J trimming: 9 bases; junction bases outside the gene matches: 18. CDR1 and CDR2 (germline): PRHDT, FYEKMQ (reference sequence). The CDR3 is 18 amino acids. CDR3 sequence: CASSLDGSGARTWGEQFF. The CDR3 DNA follows: TGTGCCAGCAGCTTAGATGGGAGCGGGGCTAGAACCTGGGGTGAGCAGTTCTTC.

The chain employs TRBV10-3 and TRBJ1-1; the match to TRBD1 covers 7 bases. Trimming took 2 bases from V and 2 from J; bases not matched to a gene: 2. This CDR3 spans 14 amino acids. Per the germline V gene, CDR1 is ENHRY and CDR2 is SYGVKD. The CDR3 here is CAISEGDSNTEAFF. Written as DNA, the CDR3 is TGTGCCATCAGTGAGGGGGACAGTAACACTGAAGCTTTCTTT.

Turning to this clonotype: This could be a read error, since a much larger clone is one nucleotide away. The V and J genes are TRBV20-1 and TRBJ2-3, with D uncertain. This CDR3 is built from 14 residues. V was trimmed by 0 bases and J by 14 bases, leaving 21 bases between them. Germline V gene lookup returns CDR1 DFQATT and CDR2 SNEGSKA (reference sequence). The CDR3 DNA reads TGCAGTGCTAGAGAGGTCAGCACAAATGAAAAACTGTATTTT. This translates into CSAREVSTNEKLYF.

The chain uses TRBV28 and TRBJ2-1; 8 bases match TRBD2. The J call may be in error: the DNA end matches TRBJ2-7 better. The CDR3 totals 16 residues. The germline CDR1 and CDR2 sequences are MDHEN and SYDVKM. The CDR3 DNA follows: TGTGCCAGCAGTCCCAGTTCCAGCGGGAGCTACAATGAGCAGTACTTC. It codes for CASSPSSSGSYNEQYF.

The table lists this clonotype with a few counts. This chain links TRBV11-2 with TRBJ2-1; D call uncertain. CDR3 size: 15 residues. The V gene's germline CDR1 is SGHAT and CDR2 FQNNGV. Between the trimmed V and J ends, which lost 1 base and 3 bases, there was a span of 10 bases. This CDR3 reads CASSLGGVGYNEQFF. CDR3 DNA: TGTGCCAGCAGCTTAGGCGGCGTCGGCTACAATGAGCAGTTCTTC.

This clonotype occurred a few times. V is TRBV21-1 and J is TRBJ1-2; the listed D gene, TRBD1, was not tested against the DNA. TRBV21-1 is assigned pseudogene status. This CDR3 comprises 16 residues. The CDR3 here is CASTKHLRGGDYGYTF. The CDR3 DNA reads TGTGCCAGCACCAAGCATCTAAGAGGGGGAGACTATGGCTACACCTTC.

This clonotype has ten or more counts. The chain couples TRBV15 to TRBJ1-2; TRBD1 is a possible D gene (5 bases). The CDR3 loop spans 12 amino acids. From germline, CDR1 is LNHNV and CDR2 YYDKDF (reference sequence). The V and J ends lost 6 bases and 5 bases respectively, with 10 bases between them. The CDR3 sequence: CATRGSGYGYTF. The CDR3 DNA is TGTGCCACCAGGGGGTCAGGGTATGGCTACACCTTC.

This clonotype was seen many times. The chain combines TRBV5-1 with TRBJ2-5, with 7 bases identical to TRBD2. The CDR3 length is 16 residues. Germline V gene lookup returns CDR1 SGHRS and CDR2 YFSETQ. The V segment lost 4 bases and the J segment 0 bases; nucleotides outside the gene matches: 9. As DNA, the CDR3 is TGCGCCAGCAGCCCCACGGGCGGGGGATACCAAGAGACCCAGTACTTC. This encodes CASSPTGGGYQETQYF.

This clonotype was picked up one time. This may stem from a read error, because a much larger clone lies one nucleotide away. The genes are TRBV20-1 and TRBJ1-2, with 8 nucleotides matching TRBD1. The CDR3 is 13 residues long. Trimming at V came to 7 bases and at J to 4 bases, leaving 8 bases not matched to a gene. CDR1 is DFQATT and CDR2 is SNEGSKA in the germline V gene (reference sequence). The CDR3 spells CSVAAGGAYGYTF. CDR3 coding DNA: TGCAGTGTGGCGGCAGGGGGCGCCTATGGCTACACCTTC.

The sample holds a few counts of this clonotype. V usage is TRBV6-1 and J usage is TRBJ2-1; 8 bases are a match to TRBD2. Germline loops: CDR1 MNHNS, CDR2 SASEGT. This CDR3 spans 14 amino acids. V shed 5 bases and J 7 bases; nucleotides not matched to a gene: 7. The CDR3 reads CASSSQRELNEQFF. The CDR3 DNA follows: TGTGCCAGCAGTAGCCAGCGGGAGCTGAATGAGCAGTTCTTC.

CDR3: CASSVRGEQYF. DNA of the CDR3: TGTGCCAGCAGCGTACGGGGCGAGCAGTACTTC. The rearrangement joins TRBV4-2 to TRBJ2-7, with D maybe TRBD2 (5 bases). CDR1 and CDR2 from the germline V gene are LGHNA and YNFKEQ. The CDR3 contains 11 residues. Trimming took 5 bases from V and 6 from J, leaving 8 bases between them.

The sample holds many counts of this clonotype. The rearrangement joins TRBV4-1 to TRBJ2-1, with D possibly called TRBD1 or TRBD2 (6 bases each). The germline CDR1 and CDR2 sequences are MGHRA and YSYEKL. V was cut by 1 base and J by 7 bases, with 23 bases left in between. This CDR3 has 18 residues. The CDR3 is CASSQGGATGARRNEQFF. The CDR3 region has the DNA TGCGCCAGCAGCCAAGGCGGGGCGACAGGTGCTAGAAGGAATGAGCAGTTCTTC.

The chain uses TRBV6-5 and TRBJ2-5; D perhaps matches TRBD1 (7 bases). The CDR3 has 13 amino acids. The germline CDR1 and CDR2 sequences are MNHEY and SVGAGI. V gave up 9 bases and J gave up 7 bases, with 18 bases separating them. CDR3 residues: CASRQQGGGTQYF. CDR3 DNA: TGTGCCAGTCGGCAGCAGGGGGGTGGGACCCAGTACTTC.

This clonotype was found many times. The chain is built from TRBV20-1 and TRBJ2-1; D may be TRBD1 or TRBD2 (5 bases each). The CDR3 totals 14 residues. In germline, CDR1 is DFQATT, CDR2 SNEGSKA (reference sequence). V was clipped by 5 bases and J by 1 base, with 12 bases between them. The CDR3 DNA sequence: TGCAGTGCTGCCCGGGGCAGTTCCTACAATGAGCAGTTCTTC. Translation gives CSAARGSSYNEQFF.

This clonotype was recorded a few times. This sequence joins TRBV28 and TRBJ2-1; TRBD2 aligns across 8 bases. The length of the CDR3 is 14 residues. Germline CDR1 and CDR2: MDHEN and SYDVKM. The junction had 8 bases not matched to a gene; V was cut back by 6 bases and J by 7 bases. For the CDR3, the DNA is TGTGCCAGCAGAAAAGCGGGAGTTTCTAATGAGCAGTTCTTC. Encoded protein: CASRKAGVSNEQFF.

This clonotype has a count of ten or more. The J gene is TRBJ2-5, the V gene TRBV3-1; D is perhaps TRBD2 (6 bases). The CDR3 runs 15 residues. V was cut by 3 bases and J by 5 bases, with 16 bases left in between. Germline assignment: CDR1 LGHDT and CDR2 YNNKEL (reference sequence). The CDR3 bases are TGTGCCAGCAGCCATTCGTTAGCCGGGGGTGAGACCCAGTACTTC. Translated, it gives CASSHSLAGGETQYF.

This clonotype has just a few counts. The CDR3 DNA sequence: TGTGCCAGCAGTGACAATACCCGCTTATATGGCTACACCTTC. Protein: CASSDNTRLYGYTF. The V and J genes are TRBV2 and TRBJ1-2; no clear D. The CDR3 has 14 residues. The V and J ends lost 3 bases and 5 bases respectively, with 13 bases between them. Germline assignment: CDR1 SNHLY and CDR2 FYNNEI. The full variable domain, in which reference TRBV2 and TRBJ1-2 provide the parts outside the CDR3, is EPEVTQTPSHQVTQMGQEVILRCVPISNHLYFYWYRQILGQKVEFLVSFYNNEISEKSEIFDDQFSVERPDGSNFTLKIRSTKLEDSAMYFCASSDNTRLYGYTFGSGTRLTVV.

The V and J genes are TRBV6-6 and TRBJ2-6, with D possibly being TRBD1 or TRBD2 (5 bases each). Germline V CDR1 and CDR2: MNHNY, SVGAGI (reference sequence). CDR3 length: 15 amino acids. Trimming removed 7 bases at V and 3 bases at J, with 13 bases between. As DNA, the CDR3 is TGTGCCAGCACCGTGGGGGTCTGTGGGGCCAACGTCCTGACTTTC. It is translated as CASTVGVCGANVLTF.

As concerns this clonotype: This clone may be a read error of a much larger clone one base away. CDR3 region: CSALPFRGRGETQFF. Here the CDR3 DNA reads TGCAGCGCTCTCCCCTTTCGGGGGCGCGGAGAGACCCAGTTCTTC. V usage is TRBV29-1 and J usage is TRBJ2-5; D may correspond to TRBD1 or TRBD2 (6 bases each). TRBJ2-1 matches the DNA end more closely, so the J call is doubtful. The V gene's germline CDR1 is SQVTM and CDR2 ANQGSEA. The CDR3 length is 15 residues.

The chain employs TRBV7-2 and TRBJ2-7, with 14 bases identical to TRBD2. Germline V gene sequence: CDR1 SGHTA, CDR2 FQGNSA. The CDR3 consists of 15 residues. V shed 3 bases, J shed 3 bases, and the junction held 1 base outside the gene matches. CDR3 protein: CASSFGTSGSYEQYF. DNA for the CDR3: TGTGCCAGCAGCTTCGGGACTAGCGGGAGCTACGAGCAGTACTTC.

The chain combines TRBV20-1 with TRBJ1-5, with 7 bases matching TRBD1. V gave up 6 bases and J gave up 8 bases; unmatched junction bases: 13. The CDR3 has 14 amino acids. Germline-derived CDR1 and CDR2 are DFQATT and SNEGSKA (reference sequence). CDR3 sequence: CSAPGTAGGKPQHF. The DNA for the CDR3 is TGCAGTGCCCCGGGGACAGCGGGAGGCAAGCCCCAGCATTTT.